This T cell receptor (beta chain) was found in a study of CD8 T cells in ankylosing spondylitis. This clonotype was counted between two and nine times. Its antigen is unknown. By quantitative 5'-RACE with molecular barcodes, the TCR beta libraries were made. One entry per CDR3 protein results from TCRdb running MiXCR on the 5' RACE reads. The data show around 340,000 distinct CDR3 sequences, 20% to 25% seen once. Findings and caveats of the study: Seemingly distinctive of ankylosing spondylitis blood was a TCR beta motif formed by eight highly homologous variants. Clones linked to disease, bearing a CD8+ phenotype, were relatively rare in peripheral blood. Enrichment of disease-linked clones was reportedly significant in matched ankylosing spondylitis synovial fluid.

There are 13 residues in the CDR3. Per germline, CDR1 SGHRS and CDR2 YFSETQ. V shed 0 bases and J 7 bases; nucleotides not matched to a gene: 4. Specimen: blood, either unsorted or a sorted T cell fraction (not recorded which). The TCR was taken from a male donor with ankylosing spondylitis or in good health (not recorded which). V is TRBV5-1 and J is TRBJ2-7, with TRBD1 matching over 7 bases. In DNA form, the CDR3 reads TGCGCCAGCAGCTTGGAGACAGGGTGGGAGCAGTACTTC. This encodes CASSLETGWEQYF.